Below, 5 T cell receptor beta chains from the same sample are listed, as sequenced in a study of cytomegalovirus exposure and HLA in healthy donors. 60 Vbeta and 13 Jbeta primers were used in PCR. Libraries were prepared by immunoSEQ multiplex PCR; TCRdb keeps only in-frame clonotypes and omits some of them. The sample contains 110,000 to 150,000 clones, 70% to 80% of which appear only once. The sample comprised PBMCs. The receptors derive from a female donor in good health and CMV-seronegative.

V gene TRBV11-3 combines with J gene TRBJ2-7; 14 bases match TRBD2. CDR3 length: 19 amino acids. CDR1 and CDR2 (germline): SGHNT, YENEEA. V gave up 0 bases and J gave up 0 bases; unmatched junction bases: 7. In DNA, the CDR3 is TGTGCCAGCAGCTTAGAGGGACTAGCGGGAGTTTTTGGCTCCTACGAGCAGTACTTC. Its translation: CASSLEGLAGVFGSYEQYF.

V gene TRBV7-2 combines with J gene TRBJ2-7; TRBD1 agrees at 12 bases. Germline CDR1 is SGHTA and CDR2 is FQGNSA. The CDR3 is made up of 16 amino acids. Trimming cost V 5 bases and J 4 bases; bases outside gene matches: 9. CDR3 residues: CASSPPPGQGAYEQYF. DNA of the CDR3: TGTGCCAGCAGCCCCCCTCCGGGACAGGGGGCTTACGAGCAGTACTTC.

V is TRBV13 and J is TRBJ1-1, with D tentatively TRBD1 (6 bases). The CDR3 contains 15 residues. CDR1 and CDR2 (germline): PRHDT, FYEKMQ (reference sequence). Trimming pared 5 bases from V and 3 bases from J, leaving 16 bases between. Here the CDR3 reads CASSKAGQGYTEAFF. In DNA, the CDR3 is TGTGCCAGCAGCAAAGCGGGGCAGGGGTACACTGAAGCTTTCTTT.

CDR3 coding DNA: TGTGCCAGTAGTGGGCCGGGACAGGGAAGAAACATTCAGTACTTC. Translated: CASSGPGQGRNIQYF. The chain employs TRBV19 and TRBJ2-4, with 9 bases identical to TRBD1. The germline V gene encodes CDR1 LNHDA and CDR2 SQIVND (reference sequence). The J segment lost 6 bases and the V segment lost 5 bases, leaving 8 bases of the junction unmatched. The length of the CDR3 is 15 residues.

V and J are TRBV25-1 and TRBJ2-5, with TRBD2 identical over 7 bases. In germline, CDR1 is MGHDK, CDR2 SYGVNS. The CDR3 has 16 residues. The V and J ends lost 6 bases and 2 bases, in that order; junction bases with no gene match: 12. CDR3 region: CASSPIGLEGQETQYF. The CDR3 nucleotides are TGTGCCAGCAGCCCAATCGGACTAGAAGGACAAGAGACCCAGTACTTC. The whole variable domain, filled in from reference TRBV25-1 and TRBJ2-5, reads EADIYQTPRYLVIGTGKKITLECSQTMGHDKMYWYQQDPGMELHLIHYSYGVNSTEKGDLSSESTVSRIRTEHFPLTLESARPSHTSQYLCASSPIGLEGQETQYFGPGTRLLVL.